Listed here are 9 T cell receptor beta chains from one sample, sequenced in a study of CD8+CD57+ T cells in acquired aplastic anemia (dated by TCRdb to 2016 to 2019). The instrument was an Illumina HiSeq 2000. Profiling of TCR beta VDJ combinations and CDR3 sequences used genomic DNA as the template. TCRdb trimmed public reads at Q25 via fastp, called clones via MiXCR and kept in-frame beta chains. Rows with a matching CDR3 protein are joined into one entry that keeps the most common DNA and genes. This sample lists 260,000 or so distinct CDR3 sequences; 82% were detected once. Roughly 42% of the sample is in the top ten clones. Expansion of CD8+CD57+ cells had been shown by flow cytometry in the patients chosen for sequencing. The specimen was sorted CD4+, CD8+, or CD8+CD57+ T cells (not recorded which) from PBMCs. These receptors were collected from a human donor with aplastic anemia.

The V gene is TRBV7-3, the J gene TRBJ2-3; 9 nucleotides agree with TRBD2. The CDR3 length is 15 residues. CDR1 and CDR2 from the germline V gene are SGHTA and FQGTGA. With 1 base clipped from V and 4 bases from J, the junction kept 3 bases outside the gene matches. CDR3 DNA: TGTGCCAGCAGCTTAAGTGGCGGGGGGGCAGATACGCAGTATTTT. Translated, it gives CASSLSGGGADTQYF.

CDR3 amino acids: CASSQGTGTRYFEYF. CDR3 in DNA: TGTGCCAGCAGCCAAGGGACAGGTACGCGCTATTTTGAGTACTTC. The rearrangement uses TRBV9 and TRBJ2-7, with 8 bases fitting TRBD1. Germline values: CDR1 SGDLS, CDR2 YYNGEE. V was clipped by 4 bases and J by 11 bases; unmatched bases: 17. The CDR3 is made up of 15 amino acids.

J is TRBJ2-3 and V is TRBV19; a weak D match, TRBD2 (6 bases). Per germline, CDR1 LNHDA and CDR2 SQIVND (reference sequence). The CDR3 has 15 amino acids. V lost 3 bases and J lost 2, with 12 bases in between. The CDR3 DNA reads as TGTGCCAGTAGTATGGGTCTAGCGCTCACAGATACGCAGTATTTT. Protein: CASSMGLALTDTQYF.

Here the CDR3 reads CASSPIAVIGETQYF. The CDR3 DNA sequence: TGTGCCAGCAGCCCTATAGCGGTAATAGGGGAGACCCAGTACTTC. V is TRBV7-2 and J is TRBJ2-5; perhaps TRBD2 as D (6 bases). With 5 bases removed from V and 5 bases from J, the gap between germline ends came to 18 bases. The germline V gene has CDR1 SGHTA and CDR2 FQGNSA. The CDR3 contains 15 residues.

A few counts support this clonotype. Mismatch with germline at one junction end may stem from a read error. V and J are TRBV29-1 and TRBJ1-4; D not resolved. From germline, CDR1 is SQVTM and CDR2 ANQGSEA. This CDR3 has 14 amino acids. The CDR3 nucleotides are TGCAGCGCAGAGGACGGGTTGACTAATGAAAAACCGTTTTTT. Amino acids: CSAEDGLTNEKPFF.

A remark on this clonotype: One end of the junction varies from germline; a read error may be responsible. This rearrangement joins TRBV7-2 to TRBJ2-7; the D gene is possibly TRBD2 (6 bases). This CDR3 spans 16 amino acids. Germline V gene lookup returns CDR1 SGHTA and CDR2 FQGNSA. The CDR3 is CASSPLGSGTLDEQCF. In DNA form, the CDR3 reads TGTGCCAGCAGCCCCCTGGGGTCAGGGACTCTCGACGAGCAGTGCTTC.

This clonotype was found once. Because the CDR3 is missing its conserved closing phenylalanine or tryptophan, this is likely a read error. No DNA is shown, since the ends of the CDR3 on it are uncertain; the CDR3 is the one TCRdb lists. This chain connects TRBV9 to TRBJ2-1; TRBD2, the D gene given by the table, was not confirmed from the DNA. Germline lookup yields CDR1 SGDLS and CDR2 YYNGEE. The CDR3 is 13 amino acids in total, end residues counted. The CDR3 loop is CASSAGTIGVDTY.

The V and J genes are TRBV7-8 and TRBJ1-6, with D unclear. The CDR3 totals 16 residues. Trimming left V 0 bases short and J 9 bases short, with 15 bases between. CDR1 SGHVS and CDR2 FQNEAQ come from the germline V gene. The CDR3 here is CASSLAAGSVGSPLHF. Here the CDR3 DNA reads TGTGCCAGCAGCTTAGCAGCCGGCTCGGTGGGTTCACCCCTCCACTTT. The full variable domain, completed using reference TRBV7-8 and TRBJ1-6, is GAGVSQSPRYKVAKRGQDVALRCDPISGHVSLFWYQQALGQGPEFLTYFQNEAQLDKSGLPSDRFFAERPEGSVSTLKIQRTQQEDSAVYLCASSLAAGSVGSPLHFGNGTRLTVT.

This chain connects TRBV7-9 to TRBJ2-3; no clear D. The CDR3 is 14 amino acids. Between the trimmed V and J ends, which lost 3 bases and 13 bases, there was a span of 20 bases. CDR1 is SEHNR and CDR2 is FQNEAQ in the germline V gene (reference sequence). CDR3 nucleotide sequence: TGTGCCAGCAGCTTTGCGAGAAGCCCCGAGACGGAGTATTTT. This sequence encodes CASSFARSPETEYF.